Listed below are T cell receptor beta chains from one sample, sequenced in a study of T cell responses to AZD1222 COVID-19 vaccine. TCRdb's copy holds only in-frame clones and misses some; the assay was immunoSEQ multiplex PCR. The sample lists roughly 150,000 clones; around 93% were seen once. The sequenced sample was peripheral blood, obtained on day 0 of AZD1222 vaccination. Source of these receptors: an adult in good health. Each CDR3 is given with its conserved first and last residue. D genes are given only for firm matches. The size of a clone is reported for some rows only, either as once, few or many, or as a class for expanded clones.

CASSARLAGGTGELFF	TGTGCCAGCAGCGCCCGACTAGCGGGAGGCACCGGGGAGCTGTTTTTT	-	TRBJ2-2	TRBV9	TRBD2
CASSQGSTVAGGYTF	TGTGCCAGCAGCCAAGGTTCCACTGTAGCTGGTGGCTACACCTTC	once	TRBJ1-2	TRBV3-1/TRBV3-2	-
CASSYSLELGYNEQFF	TGTGCCAGCAGTTACTCCCTCGAGCTGGGCTACAATGAGCAGTTCTTC	-	TRBJ2-1	TRBV6-5	-
CASSLGGFGYTF	TGTGCCAGCAGCTTAGGGGGGTTCGGCTACACCTTC	-	TRBJ1-2	TRBV11-2	-
CASSWTPTRGWYGYTF	TGTGCCAGCAGTTGGACCCCAACTCGGGGTTGGTATGGCTACACCTTC	-	TRBJ1-2	TRBV27	-
CASSYGQPRWGEQYF	TGTGCCAGCAGTTACGGCCAACCGCGATGGGGGGAGCAGTACTTC	-	TRBJ2-7	TRBV6-2/TRBV6-3	-
CASSSTSGLYNEQFF	TGTGCCAGCAGCTCTACTAGCGGGCTCTACAATGAGCAGTTCTTC	-	TRBJ2-1	TRBV7-2	TRBD2
CATSRGKGHAEAFF	TGTGCCACCAGCAGAGGAAAGGGACACGCTGAAGCTTTCTTT	once	TRBJ1-1	TRBV15	-
CASSPPGWSGNTIYF	TGTGCCAGCAGCCCACCCGGCTGGTCTGGAAACACCATATATTTT	-	TRBJ1-3	TRBV28	-
CATSRDGFSTIYF	TGTGCCACCAGCAGAGATGGTTTTAGCACCATATATTTT	-	TRBJ1-3	TRBV15	-
CASSLEAGQETQYF	TGTGCCAGCAGTTTAGAGGCGGGGCAAGAGACCCAGTACTTC	-	TRBJ2-5	TRBV28	-
CASSGAGGLQQFF	TGTGCCAGCAGTGGAGCGGGAGGGCTCCAGCAGTTCTTC	-	TRBJ2-1	TRBV12-3/TRBV12-4	TRBD2
CASSPLDRLAKNIQYF	TGTGCCAGCAGCCCACTCGACAGATTAGCCAAAAACATTCAGTACTTC	-	TRBJ2-4	TRBV11-2	-
CASGLGPGDSGYTF	TGTGCCAGCGGGCTCGGGCCAGGGGACTCTGGCTACACCTTC	-	TRBJ1-2	TRBV5-6	-
CASISKGGGRGNQPQHF	TGTGCCAGCATTTCGAAGGGAGGGGGCAGGGGCAATCAGCCCCAGCATTTT	-	TRBJ1-5	TRBV21-1	-
CASSYEGQINSPLHF	TGTGCCAGCAGCTACGAAGGACAGATCAATTCACCCCTCCACTTT	-	TRBJ1-6	TRBV7-9	-
CAVLDGKYSHYGYTF	TGCGCCGTACTGGACGGGAAATACTCTCACTATGGCTACACCTTC	once	TRBJ1-2	TRBV10-2	-
CARETGTVVGNTIYF	TGTGCCAGGGAAACCGGGACAGTTGTAGGAAACACCATATATTTT	-	TRBJ1-3	TRBV6-5	TRBD1
CASSNRATGNYGYTF	TGTGCCAGCAGCAACCGCGCCACAGGGAACTATGGCTACACCTTC	-	TRBJ1-2	TRBV27	-
CASRRQGAYGYTF	TGTGCCAGCAGGCGACAGGGGGCTTATGGCTACACCTTC	-	TRBJ1-2	TRBV2	TRBD1
CSVLNPKDREGYTF	TGCAGCGTTCTAAACCCCAAGGACAGGGAGGGCTACACCTTC	once	TRBJ1-2	TRBV29-1	TRBD1
CASSNHRDSDTQYF	TGTGCCAGCAGCAACCACCGGGACTCAGATACGCAGTATTTT	-	TRBJ2-3	TRBV9	-
CASSRTSNEQFF	TGTGCCAGCAGTCGGACTAGCAATGAGCAGTTCTTC	-	TRBJ2-1	TRBV6-2/TRBV6-3	TRBD2
CASSILGGASEQYF	TGTGCCAGTAGTATTTTAGGGGGGGCTAGCGAGCAGTACTTC	-	TRBJ2-7	TRBV19	-
CASSVGLAGVLDEQFF	TGTGCCAGCAGCGTGGGACTAGCGGGAGTCCTGGATGAGCAGTTCTTC	-	TRBJ2-1	TRBV7-2	TRBD2
CASSLSRFSNQPQHF	TGTGCCAGCAGTTTATCCCGGTTTAGCAATCAGCCCCAGCATTTT	-	TRBJ1-5	TRBV28	-
CSVNPPRGGWDEQFF	TGCAGCGTTAACCCGCCTAGGGGCGGATGGGATGAGCAGTTCTTC	-	TRBJ2-1	TRBV29-1	-
CASSPSGQVDQPQHF	TGTGCCAGCAGCCCGTCGGGACAGGTTGATCAGCCCCAGCATTTT	-	TRBJ1-5	TRBV7-9	TRBD1
CASSSSGSGEQYF	TGTGCCAGCAGCTCTAGCGGGAGTGGCGAGCAGTACTTC	-	TRBJ2-7	TRBV7-3	TRBD2
CASSLEDSNNQPQHF	TGTGCCAGCAGCTTAGAAGATTCAAACAATCAGCCCCAGCATTTT	-	TRBJ1-5	TRBV7-8	-
CASCRTGAHSYEQYF	TGTGCCAGCTGCCGGACAGGGGCCCACTCCTACGAGCAGTACTTC	-	TRBJ2-7	TRBV27	TRBD1
CASSQEGGREFLRNEQFF	TGCGCCAGCAGCCAAGAAGGGGGGCGGGAGTTTTTGAGGAATGAGCAGTTCTTC	-	TRBJ2-1	TRBV4-1	-
CASSLRGGYEQYF	TGTGCCAGCAGCCTCCGGGGTGGCTACGAGCAGTACTTC	-	TRBJ2-7	TRBV6-5	-
CASSPQRGTQYF	TGTGCCAGCAGCCCTCAGAGAGGTACGCAGTATTTT	-	TRBJ2-3	TRBV3-1/TRBV3-2	-
CATSREVGSYTF	TGTGCCACCAGCAGAGAAGTGGGGTCCTACACCTTC	-	TRBJ1-2	TRBV15	-
CATSDSTGLRDNEQFF	TGTGCCACCAGTGACTCGACAGGGTTGAGGGACAATGAGCAGTTCTTC	-	TRBJ2-1	TRBV24-1	TRBD1
CASSFGLLGQFF	TGTGCCAGCAGTTTCGGCTTACTCGGGCAGTTCTTC	-	TRBJ2-1	TRBV12-3/TRBV12-4	-
CSADPGQLGRTGYTF	TGCAGCGCTGACCCCGGCCAACTCGGCCGGACTGGCTACACCTTC	-	TRBJ1-2	TRBV29-1	-
CASSQWGGQGYQETQYF	TGTGCCAGCAGCCAATGGGGGGGACAGGGTTACCAAGAGACCCAGTACTTC	-	TRBJ2-5	TRBV14	TRBD1
CASRGLAGPSYEQYF	TGTGCCAGCAGAGGACTAGCGGGGCCCTCCTACGAGCAGTACTTC	-	TRBJ2-7	TRBV25-1	TRBD2
CASTSDRGDGYTF	TGTGCCAGTACCTCGGACAGGGGCGATGGCTACACCTTC	-	TRBJ1-2	TRBV19	TRBD1
CASSQDSRSGANVLTF	TGCGCCAGCAGCCAAGACAGCCGCTCTGGGGCCAACGTCCTGACTTTC	-	TRBJ2-6	TRBV4-3	-
CASSPVEMNTEAFF	TGTGCCAGCTCACCAGTTGAAATGAACACTGAAGCTTTCTTT	once	TRBJ1-1	TRBV18	-
CASSPESGTSFNSYEQYF	TGTGCCAGCAGCCCAGAATCCGGGACTAGCTTCAACTCCTACGAGCAGTACTTC	-	TRBJ2-7	TRBV13	TRBD2
CASSGGQGSVGTEAFF	TGTGCCAGCAGCGGCGGACAGGGGTCGGTAGGGACTGAAGCTTTCTTT	-	TRBJ1-1	TRBV2	TRBD1
CASSLAAGLANEQFF	TGTGCCAGCAGCTTAGCGGCGGGACTAGCCAATGAGCAGTTCTTC	once	TRBJ2-1	TRBV7-2	TRBD2
CASSQLQGYSPLHF	TGTGCCAGCAGCCAACTACAGGGATATTCACCCCTCCACTTT	-	TRBJ1-6	TRBV14	-
CASSSHRLAGVGEQYF	TGTGCCAGCAGCTCCCACCGACTAGCGGGAGTAGGAGAGCAGTACTTC	-	TRBJ2-7	TRBV7-2	TRBD2
CASSEPRVAGYTF	TGTGCCAGCAGTGAACCAAGGGTTGCCGGCTACACCTTC	-	TRBJ1-2	TRBV25-1	-
CASSPRGAYYGYTF	TGTGCCAGCTCACCCAGGGGTGCTTACTATGGCTACACCTTC	-	TRBJ1-2	TRBV18	-
CASSFAYGELFF	TGTGCCAGCAGTTTCGCGTACGGGGAGCTGTTTTTT	-	TRBJ2-2	TRBV12-3/TRBV12-4	-
CASSQDPTSGVAYNEQFF	TGCGCCAGCAGCCAAGACCCGACTAGCGGGGTGGCCTACAATGAGCAGTTCTTC	-	TRBJ2-1	TRBV4-1	TRBD2
CASSVSPGGELFF	TGTGCCAGCAGCGTAAGCCCGGGCGGGGAGCTGTTTTTT	-	TRBJ2-2	TRBV9	-
CASSLARERGTQYF	TGCGCCAGCAGCTTGGCCCGGGAGCGGGGGACCCAGTACTTC	-	TRBJ2-5	TRBV5-1	TRBD2
CATSRGNTGELFF	TGTGCCACCAGTCGGGGAAACACCGGGGAGCTGTTTTTT	-	TRBJ2-2	TRBV24-1	-
CASSQDPLGQSGYTF	TGCGCCAGCAGCCAAGATCCCCTAGGACAGTCTGGCTACACCTTC	-	TRBJ1-2	TRBV4-1	-
CASSKRQGPNEKLFF	TGTGCCAGCAGCAAAAGACAGGGCCCCAATGAAAAACTGTTTTTT	-	TRBJ1-4	TRBV21-1	-
CASSSGGGQESQKLFF	TGCGCCAGCAGCTCGGGGGGAGGACAGGAATCCCAAAAACTGTTTTTT	-	TRBJ1-4	TRBV5-1	TRBD1
CATSRELREKLFF	TGTGCCACCAGCAGAGAGTTAAGGGAAAAACTGTTTTTT	-	TRBJ1-4	TRBV15	-
CAWSGLLVGGYTF	TGTGCCTGGAGCGGACTCCTTGTTGGGGGCTACACCTTC	-	TRBJ1-2	TRBV30	-